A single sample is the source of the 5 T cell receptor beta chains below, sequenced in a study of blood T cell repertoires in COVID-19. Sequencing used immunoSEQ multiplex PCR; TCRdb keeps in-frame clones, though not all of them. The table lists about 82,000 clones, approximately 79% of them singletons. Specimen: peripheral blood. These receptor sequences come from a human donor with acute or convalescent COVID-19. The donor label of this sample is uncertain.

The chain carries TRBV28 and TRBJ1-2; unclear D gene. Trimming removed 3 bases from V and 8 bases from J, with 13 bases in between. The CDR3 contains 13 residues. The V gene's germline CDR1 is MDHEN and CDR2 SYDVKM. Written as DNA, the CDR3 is TGTGCCAGCAGTTTGTTCCGGTCTCGGGGCTACACCTTC. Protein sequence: CASSLFRSRGYTF.

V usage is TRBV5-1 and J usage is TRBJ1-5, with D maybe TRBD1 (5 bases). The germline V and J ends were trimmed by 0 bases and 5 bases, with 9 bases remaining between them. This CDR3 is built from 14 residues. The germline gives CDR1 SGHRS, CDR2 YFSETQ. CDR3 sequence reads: CASSLGGGDQPQHF. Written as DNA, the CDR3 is TGCGCCAGCAGCTTGGGAGGAGGGGATCAGCCCCAGCATTTT. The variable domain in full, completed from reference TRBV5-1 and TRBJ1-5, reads KAGVTQTPRYLIKTRGQQVTLSCSPISGHRSVSWYQQTPGQGLQFLFEYFSETQRNKGNFPGRFSGRQFSNSRSEMNVSTLELGDSALYLCASSLGGGDQPQHFGDGTRLSIL.

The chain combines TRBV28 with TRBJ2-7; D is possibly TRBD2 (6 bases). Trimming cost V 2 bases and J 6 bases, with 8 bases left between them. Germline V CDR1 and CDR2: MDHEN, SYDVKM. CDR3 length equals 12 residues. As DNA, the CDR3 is TGTGCCAGCAGTTTAACTAGCAGCGAGCAGTACTTC. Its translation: CASSLTSSEQYF.

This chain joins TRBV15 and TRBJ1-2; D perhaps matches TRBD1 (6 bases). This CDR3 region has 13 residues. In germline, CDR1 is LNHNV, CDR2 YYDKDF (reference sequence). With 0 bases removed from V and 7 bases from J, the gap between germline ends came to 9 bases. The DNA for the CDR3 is TGTGCCACCAGCAGAGAAGGGGGGGTTGGCTACACCTTC. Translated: CATSREGGVGYTF. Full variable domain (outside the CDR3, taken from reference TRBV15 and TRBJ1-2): DAMVIQNPRYQVTQFGKPVTLSCSQTLNHNVMYWYQQKSSQAPKLLFHYYDKDFNNEADTPDNFQSRRPNTSFCFLDIRSPGLGDTAMYLCATSREGGVGYTFGSGTRLTVV.

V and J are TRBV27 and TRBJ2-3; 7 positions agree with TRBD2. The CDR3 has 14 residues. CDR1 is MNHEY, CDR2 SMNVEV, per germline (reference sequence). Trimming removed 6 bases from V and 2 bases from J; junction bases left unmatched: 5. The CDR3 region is CASSRAGPTDTQYF. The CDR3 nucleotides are TGTGCCAGCAGCCGAGCGGGGCCCACAGATACGCAGTATTTT.